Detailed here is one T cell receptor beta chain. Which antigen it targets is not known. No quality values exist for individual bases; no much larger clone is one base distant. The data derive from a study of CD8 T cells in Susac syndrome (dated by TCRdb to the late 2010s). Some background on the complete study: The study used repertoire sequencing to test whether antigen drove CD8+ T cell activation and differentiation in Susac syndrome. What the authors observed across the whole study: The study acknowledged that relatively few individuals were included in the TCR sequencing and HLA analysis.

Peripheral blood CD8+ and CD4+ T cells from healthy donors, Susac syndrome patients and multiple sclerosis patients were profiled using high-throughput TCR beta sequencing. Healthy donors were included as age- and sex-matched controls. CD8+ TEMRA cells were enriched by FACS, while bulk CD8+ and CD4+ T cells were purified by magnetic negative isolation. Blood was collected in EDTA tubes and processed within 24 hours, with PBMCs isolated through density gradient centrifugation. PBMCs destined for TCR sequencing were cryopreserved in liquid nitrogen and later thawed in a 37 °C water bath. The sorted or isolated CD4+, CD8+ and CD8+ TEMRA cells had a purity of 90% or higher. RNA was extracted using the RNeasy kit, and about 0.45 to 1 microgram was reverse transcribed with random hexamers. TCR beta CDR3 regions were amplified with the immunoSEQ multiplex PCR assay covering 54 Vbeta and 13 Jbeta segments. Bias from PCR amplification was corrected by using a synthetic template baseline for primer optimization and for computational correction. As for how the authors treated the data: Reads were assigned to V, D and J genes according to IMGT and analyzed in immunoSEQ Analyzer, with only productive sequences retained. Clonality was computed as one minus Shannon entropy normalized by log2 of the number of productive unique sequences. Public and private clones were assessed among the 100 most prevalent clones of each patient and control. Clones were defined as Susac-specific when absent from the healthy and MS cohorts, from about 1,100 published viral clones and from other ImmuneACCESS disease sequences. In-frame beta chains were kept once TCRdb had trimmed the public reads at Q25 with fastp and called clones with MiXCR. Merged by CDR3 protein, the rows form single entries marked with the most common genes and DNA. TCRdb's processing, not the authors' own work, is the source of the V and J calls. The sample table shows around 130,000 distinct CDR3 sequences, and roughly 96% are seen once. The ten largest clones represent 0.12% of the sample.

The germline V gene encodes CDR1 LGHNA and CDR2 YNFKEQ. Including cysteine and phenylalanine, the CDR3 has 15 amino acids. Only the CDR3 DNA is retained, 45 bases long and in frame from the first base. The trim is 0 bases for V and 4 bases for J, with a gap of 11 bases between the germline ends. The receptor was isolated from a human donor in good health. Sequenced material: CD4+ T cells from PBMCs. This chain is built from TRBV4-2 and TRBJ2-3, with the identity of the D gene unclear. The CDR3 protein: CASSQDRTGPDTQYF. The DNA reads TGTGCCAGCAGCCAAGACCGTACCGGCCCAGATACGCAGTATTTT.